These 13 T cell receptor beta chains originate from one sample sequenced in a study of beta chain features in type 1 diabetes. The sequenced template was cDNA made from the entire isolated RNA. TCRdb keeps only in-frame clones here, not all; method: immunoSEQ multiplex PCR. The repertoire holds around 350,000 clones, with roughly 12% as singletons. The sequencing input was naive CD4+ T cells from blood. Receptor source: a man between 18 and 29 years old in good health.

In its sample, this clone was seen a few times. At the DNA level, this CDR3 is encoded by other sequences in the same sample as well. The J gene is TRBJ2-7, the V gene TRBV7-2; 10 bases are shared with TRBD2. In germline, CDR1 is SGHTA, CDR2 FQGNSA. Losses at the gene ends were 2 bases for V and 0 bases for J; bases not matched to a gene: 4. CDR3 length equals 16 residues. CDR3: CASSLRAGGSSYEQYF. Written as DNA, the CDR3 is TGTGCCAGCAGCTTACGAGCGGGAGGGAGCTCCTACGAGCAGTACTTC.

The chain combines TRBV28 with TRBJ2-7; D might be TRBD1 (6 bases). Trimming shortened V by 6 bases and J by 0 bases, and 15 bases separated the two germline ends. CDR3 length: 15 amino acids. In germline, CDR1 is MDHEN, CDR2 SYDVKM. The CDR3 here is CASRPRRGASYEQYF. The CDR3 DNA is TGTGCCAGCAGACCCCGCAGGGGAGCCTCCTACGAGCAGTACTTC.

This clone was seen more than once but under ten times. Here the CDR3 DNA reads TGTGCCAGCTCACCACCGGGTCTAGCGGGAGTCTACAATGAGCAGTTCTTC. It codes for CASSPPGLAGVYNEQFF. V gene TRBV18 combines with J gene TRBJ2-1, with TRBD2 matching over 10 bases. This CDR3 has 17 residues. The germline V gene has CDR1 KGHSH and CDR2 LQKENI. V was pared by 0 bases and J by 3 bases, with 5 bases of the junction left unmatched.

This clone was seen a few times. This chain links TRBV7-9 with TRBJ1-1; 11 nucleotides agree with TRBD1. This CDR3 spans 15 amino acids. The V and J ends lost 2 bases and 6 bases, in that order; junction bases with no gene match: 5. Germline V gives CDR1 SEHNR, CDR2 FQNEAQ (reference sequence). The DNA of the CDR3 is TGTGCCAGCAGCTTAAGGACAGGGGGCGGGCCTGAAGCTTTCTTT. Translated, it gives CASSLRTGGGPEAFF.

The chain links TRBV4-1 to TRBJ1-6; a weak D match, TRBD1 (6 bases). Between the trimmed V and J ends, which lost 6 bases and 7 bases, there was a span of 19 bases. This CDR3 is built from 16 residues. Germline-derived CDR1 and CDR2 are MGHRA and YSYEKL. CDR3 coding DNA: TGCGCCAGCAGGCGATTTCAGGGGACGGAGAATTCACCCCTCCACTTT. The encoded protein is CASRRFQGTENSPLHF.

This clone was counted a few times. The chain combines TRBV30 with TRBJ1-4; the match to TRBD1 covers 7 bases. This CDR3 contains 14 residues. CDR1 is GTSNPN and CDR2 is SVGIG in the germline V gene (reference sequence). V gave up 1 base and J gave up 8 bases; unmatched junction bases: 7. CDR3 in amino acids: CAWSAYRGQEKLFF. CDR3 nucleotides: TGTGCCTGGAGTGCGTATAGGGGGCAGGAAAAACTGTTTTTT.

The table lists this clone with a few counts. The chain uses TRBV9 and TRBJ2-1; TRBD2 is a possible D gene (6 bases). This CDR3 region has 15 residues. V was trimmed by 0 bases and J by 2 bases, leaving 9 bases between them. Germline V gene sequence: CDR1 SGDLS, CDR2 YYNGEE. DNA for the CDR3: TGTGCCAGCAGCGTAGGAGGAGGGACCTACAATGAGCAGTTCTTC. Its protein is CASSVGGGTYNEQFF.

This clone was observed a handful of times. This sequence joins TRBV28 and TRBJ1-5; no clear D. Trimming took off 6 bases at V and 6 bases at J, with 9 bases between the two ends. The CDR3 is made up of 12 amino acids. Germline values: CDR1 MDHEN, CDR2 SYDVKM. The CDR3 sequence is CASRASAQPQHF. The CDR3 nucleotides are TGTGCCAGCAGAGCGTCCGCTCAGCCCCAGCATTTT. Supplemented by reference TRBV28 and TRBJ1-5, the full variable domain reads DVKVTQSSRYLVKRTGEKVFLECVQDMDHENMFWYRQDPGLGLRLIYFSYDVKMKEKGDIPEGYSVSREKKERFSLILESASTNQTSMYLCASRASAQPQHFGDGTRLSIL.

The rearrangement links TRBV14 to TRBJ2-3; D not resolved. CDR3 size: 11 residues. The V and J ends lost 3 bases and 7 bases respectively, with 5 bases between them. Germline assignment: CDR1 SGHDN and CDR2 FVKESK. CDR3 sequence (DNA): TGTGCCAGCAGCCAGGCTTATACGCAGTATTTT. Residues: CASSQAYTQYF.

This clone was seen ten or more times. J is TRBJ2-3 and V is TRBV30; D is uncertain. V lost 3 bases, J lost 10 bases, and 11 bases lay in between. This CDR3 contains 11 residues. Looked up from germline, CDR1 is GTSNPN and CDR2 is SVGIG (reference sequence). The CDR3 coding sequence is TGTGCCTGGAGCTTCTCGGGTGCGCAGTATTTT. It encodes CAWSFSGAQYF. Variable domain in full (rest from reference TRBV30 and TRBJ2-3): SQTIHQWPATLVQPVGSPLSLECTVEGTSNPNLYWYRQAAGRGLQLLFYSVGIGQISSEVPQNLSASRPQDRQFILSSKKLLLSDSGFYLCAWSFSGAQYFGPGTRLTVL.

This sequence joins TRBV19 and TRBJ1-6; maybe TRBD1 (5 bases). V lost 3 bases and J lost 7, with 10 bases in between. This CDR3 is 14 amino acids long. The germline gives CDR1 LNHDA, CDR2 SQIVND (reference sequence). CDR3 residues: CASSIQGVNSPLHF. The CDR3 DNA reads as TGTGCCAGTAGTATCCAGGGTGTGAATTCACCCCTCCACTTT.

In this sample, this clone turned up a few times. This rearrangement joins TRBV30 to TRBJ2-3, with TRBD1 matching over 9 bases. This CDR3 comprises 15 residues. Germline V gene lookup returns CDR1 GTSNPN and CDR2 SVGIG (reference sequence). V lost 0 bases to trimming and J lost 6 bases; unmatched junction nucleotides: 7. CDR3 sequence reads: CAWSVGTGLVDTQYF. The CDR3 DNA sequence: TGTGCCTGGAGTGTTGGGACAGGGTTGGTGGATACGCAGTATTTT. The full variable domain, rest sourced from reference TRBV30 and TRBJ2-3, is SQTIHQWPATLVQPVGSPLSLECTVEGTSNPNLYWYRQAAGRGLQLLFYSVGIGQISSEVPQNLSASRPQDRQFILSSKKLLLSDSGFYLCAWSVGTGLVDTQYFGPGTRLTVL.

The rearrangement links TRBV7-3 to TRBJ2-3; D possibly corresponds to TRBD1 (6 bases). Between the trimmed V and J ends, which lost 6 bases and 2 bases, there was a span of 12 bases. This CDR3 has 14 residues. Germline V CDR1 and CDR2: SGHTA, FQGTGA. CDR3 sequence: CASRFGQYTDTQYF. For the CDR3, the DNA is TGTGCCAGCAGATTCGGACAGTACACAGATACGCAGTATTTT.